A single sample is the source of the 7 T cell receptor beta chains below, sequenced in a study of glioma-infiltrating T cells. Amplification of TCR alpha and beta CDR3 regions from RNA used iRepertoire nested multiplex PCR. TCRdb re-analysed the multiplex PCR reads in MiXCR, keeping a single row per CDR3 protein. The sample has 300,000 to 450,000 distinct CDR3 sequences; around 45% are singletons. The sequenced sample was glioma tissue, nonneoplastic brain tissue, or PBMCs (not recorded which). These receptors were taken from a human donor with low-grade glioma or glioblastoma, undergoing nonglioma brain surgery, or in good health (not recorded which).

In regard to this clonotype: One end of the junction varies from germline; a read error may be responsible. The J gene is TRBJ2-7, the V gene TRBV20-1, with 9 nucleotides matching TRBD2. The germline V gene encodes CDR1 DFQATT and CDR2 SNEGSKA (reference sequence). This CDR3 is 14 amino acids long. In nucleotides, the CDR3 is TGCAGTGCTTCTCGGACTAGCGAAGGATACGAGGAGTACTTC. It yields the protein CSASRTSEGYEEYF.

This clonotype was detected only a few times. The rearrangement links TRBV14 to TRBJ1-3; D call uncertain. The V end lost 1 base, the J end lost 0 bases, and 7 bases lay between the germline ends. The CDR3 has 15 residues. CDR1 is SGHDN, CDR2 FVKESK, per germline. The chain's CDR3 is CASSQVRRSGNTIYF. The CDR3 region has the DNA TGTGCCAGCAGCCAAGTCCGGCGCTCTGGAAACACCATATATTTT.

This clonotype was counted many times. The chain carries TRBV5-4 and TRBJ2-5; D is undetermined. V lost 1 base to trimming and J lost 5 bases, with 3 bases between them. The CDR3 runs to 11 residues. Germline values: CDR1 SGHNT, CDR2 YYREEE (reference sequence). CDR3 residues: CASSLFETQYF. The CDR3 coding sequence is TGTGCCAGCAGCTTGTTCGAGACCCAGTACTTC.

This chain connects TRBV7-9 to TRBJ1-1, with D uncertain. Germline V gene lookup returns CDR1 SEHNR and CDR2 FQNEAQ (reference sequence). V was cut by 3 bases and J by 7 bases, with 6 bases left in between. The CDR3 covers 11 residues. The CDR3 region has the DNA TGTGCCAGCAGCTTCGACGGTGAAGCTTTCTTT. Translation: CASSFDGEAFF.

Regarding this clonotype: In this CDR3 the conserved last residue, phenylalanine or tryptophan, is missing, so a read error is likely. The chain links TRBV19 to TRBJ1-1; no definite D call. The V end lost 1 base, the J end lost 1 base, and 10 bases lay between the germline ends. CDR3 length: 15 residues. Per the germline V gene, CDR1 is LNHDA and CDR2 is SQIVND (reference sequence). CDR3 residues: CASSIGPSANTEAFL. In DNA, the CDR3 is TGTGCCAGTAGTATAGGCCCATCGGCGAACACTGAAGCTTTCTTG.

This clonotype has just a few counts. The chain carries TRBV6-1 and TRBJ2-3, with a possible D match to TRBD2 (5 bases). Germline V gene lookup returns CDR1 MNHNS and CDR2 SASEGT. The CDR3 extends over 16 amino acids. Trimming took 4 bases from V and 4 from J, leaving 18 bases between them. The CDR3 is CASSALLTGWSDTQYF. In DNA form, the CDR3 reads TGTGCCAGCAGTGCACTCCTCACGGGATGGTCAGATACGCAGTATTTT.

The chain has TRBV7-3 and TRBJ2-3, with D hard to call. The CDR3 sequence is 13 residues long. Trimming stripped 5 bases from V and 2 bases from J, with 8 bases between. Germline CDR1 is SGHTA and CDR2 is FQGTGA. The CDR3 here is CASSPGHTDTQYF. CDR3 nucleotide sequence: TGTGCCAGCAGCCCCGGGCACACAGATACGCAGTATTTT.